The 15 T cell receptor beta chains reported below all come from one sample, sequenced in a study of blood T cells in healthy people across ages. A second PCR of about 6 to 11 cycles used a sample-barcoded 5' primer and a J-beta primer mix. Each CDR3 protein is one row after TCRdb ran MiXCR on the 5' RACE reads. Here the sample spans about 780,000 distinct CDR3 sequences, about 45% being singletons. The sequenced sample consisted of blood. These receptors came from an older man in good health.

The V and J genes are TRBV7-9 and TRBJ1-2, with D tentatively TRBD1 (5 bases). There are 15 residues in the CDR3. Germline V gives CDR1 SEHNR, CDR2 FQNEAQ (reference sequence). Trimming stripped 3 bases from V and 0 bases from J, with 11 bases between. CDR3 sequence reads: CASSLGRASNYGYTF. CDR3 in DNA: TGTGCCAGCAGCTTGGGCAGGGCCTCTAACTATGGCTACACCTTC.

This clonotype was recorded many times. CDR3 nucleotides: TGCAGCGGAACAGCGGGAGGGAAACCCAATGAGCAGTTCTTC. Amino acid sequence: CSGTAGGKPNEQFF. The chain links TRBV29-1 to TRBJ2-1; 10 bases align to TRBD2. This CDR3 has 14 amino acids. Trimming cost V 7 bases and J 6 bases; bases outside gene matches: 9. The germline gives CDR1 SQVTM, CDR2 ANQGSEA.

The J gene is TRBJ1-2, the V gene TRBV12-3 or TRBV12-4, with 9 bases lining up with TRBD1. The CDR3 is made up of 13 amino acids. J was trimmed by 8 bases and V by 5 bases; bases with no gene match: 6. CDR3 coding DNA: TGTGCCAGCAGTCGGGACAGGGAAGGCGGCTACACCTTC. Translating it yields CASSRDREGGYTF.

This clonotype was seen repeatedly, ten times or more. The genes are TRBV7-2 and TRBJ2-3; a weak D match, TRBD2 (5 bases). Germline-derived CDR1 and CDR2 are SGHTA and FQGNSA. Trimming removed 5 bases from V and 10 bases from J, with 13 bases in between. The CDR3 covers 12 residues. The CDR3 nucleotides read TGTGCCAGCAGCCCATTGGAGGCAGCGCAGTATTTT. It encodes CASSPLEAAQYF.

CDR3 sequence reads: CSVLRGVNTGELFF. In DNA form, the CDR3 reads TGCAGCGTCCTCAGAGGTGTAAACACCGGGGAGCTGTTTTTT. J is TRBJ2-2 and V is TRBV29-1; D is unresolved. Germline-derived CDR1 and CDR2 are SQVTM and ANQGSEA. Trimming removed 6 bases at V and 2 bases at J, with 13 bases between. The CDR3 has 14 amino acids.

The chain is built from TRBV30 and TRBJ2-1; 12 nucleotides match TRBD1. CDR1 GTSNPN and CDR2 SVGIG come from the germline V gene (reference sequence). After removal of 2 bases from V and 7 bases from J, the junction contained 9 bases not matched to a gene. This CDR3 has 16 residues. CDR3 amino acids: CAWSLLGQGARNEQFF. The CDR3, as DNA: TGTGCCTGGAGTCTCTTGGGACAGGGGGCGAGGAATGAGCAGTTCTTC. The full variable domain, completed using reference TRBV30 and TRBJ2-1, is SQTIHQWPATLVQPVGSPLSLECTVEGTSNPNLYWYRQAAGRGLQLLFYSVGIGQISSEVPQNLSASRPQDRQFILSSKKLLLSDSGFYLCAWSLLGQGARNEQFFGPGTRLTVL.

This clonotype has more than one count but fewer than ten. CDR3 bases: TGTGCCAGCTACCCGGGACAGGGCTACAATGAGCAGTTCTTC. The encoded protein is CASYPGQGYNEQFF. The chain recombines TRBV2 with TRBJ2-1; 9 bases agree with TRBD1. Looked up from germline, CDR1 is SNHLY and CDR2 is FYNNEI. The CDR3 runs 14 residues. V shed 8 bases, J shed 3 bases, and the junction held 5 bases outside the gene matches.

In this sample, this clonotype turned up a few times. This chain joins TRBV4-1 and TRBJ1-4; 9 bases line up with TRBD1. The CDR3 has 16 residues. Per the germline V gene, CDR1 is MGHRA and CDR2 is YSYEKL. The V segment lost 8 bases and the J segment 8 bases; nucleotides outside the gene matches: 15. The CDR3 spells CASRPDRGIDREKLFF. The CDR3 DNA reads as TGCGCCAGCCGCCCGGACAGGGGAATTGATCGGGAAAAACTGTTTTTT.

The chain recombines TRBV29-1 with TRBJ1-2; TRBD1 matches 9 bases. CDR3 length: 15 residues. Germline V gene data show CDR1 as SQVTM and CDR2 as ANQGSEA. The J segment lost 6 bases and the V segment lost 4 bases, leaving 12 bases of the junction unmatched. CDR3 sequence (DNA): TGCAGCGTTGGGGTAGCAGGACAGGGGCAGAATGGCTACACCTTC. Protein: CSVGVAGQGQNGYTF.

The V and J genes are TRBV7-9 and TRBJ2-5, with 7 bases lining up with TRBD2. The germline CDR1 and CDR2 sequences are SEHNR and FQNEAQ (reference sequence). This CDR3 has 15 residues. Losses at the gene ends were 1 base for V and 5 bases for J; bases not matched to a gene: 7. The CDR3 loop is CASSLGTSGAETQYF. CDR3 bases: TGTGCCAGCAGCTTAGGGACTAGTGGTGCGGAGACCCAGTACTTC.

The chain combines TRBV29-1 with TRBJ2-5, with D perhaps matching TRBD2 (7 bases). Looked up from germline, CDR1 is SQVTM and CDR2 is ANQGSEA. The length of the CDR3 is 14 residues. V was pared by 6 bases and J by 2 bases, with 16 bases between. The CDR3 loop reads CSVTLGGGQETQYF. As DNA, the CDR3 is TGCAGCGTAACCCTGGGAGGGGGGCAAGAGACCCAGTACTTC.

J is TRBJ2-1 and V is TRBV29-1; D uncertain. This CDR3 comprises 13 residues. The V gene's germline CDR1 is SQVTM and CDR2 ANQGSEA. Trimming took off 0 bases at V and 3 bases at J, with 6 bases between the two ends. CDR3 sequence: CSVEDALYNEQFF. The DNA of the CDR3 is TGCAGCGTTGAAGATGCCCTCTACAATGAGCAGTTCTTC.

The sample holds a few counts of this clonotype. J is TRBJ2-7 and V is TRBV30; D is perhaps TRBD1 (7 bases). Trimming shortened V by 2 bases and J by 0 bases, and 11 bases separated the two germline ends. CDR1 is GTSNPN, CDR2 SVGIG, per germline (reference sequence). The length of the CDR3 is 14 residues. CDR3 coding DNA: TGTGCCTGGAGTCCCCAGGGGGGCTCCTACGAGCAGTACTTC. Translation gives CAWSPQGGSYEQYF.

The chain employs TRBV28 and TRBJ2-7, with a tentative D call TRBD1 (5 bases). The ends were cut back, 5 bases at V and 2 bases at J, with 10 bases in the middle. Germline V gives CDR1 MDHEN, CDR2 SYDVKM. There are 13 residues in the CDR3. In DNA form, the CDR3 reads TGTGCCAGCAGTACCTCAGGGACCTACGAGCAGTACTTC. Protein product: CASSTSGTYEQYF. Supplemented by reference TRBV28 and TRBJ2-7, the full variable domain reads DVKVTQSSRYLVKRTGEKVFLECVQDMDHENMFWYRQDPGLGLRLIYFSYDVKMKEKGDIPEGYSVSREKKERFSLILESASTNQTSMYLCASSTSGTYEQYFGPGTRLTVT.

This clonotype was recorded many times. The rearrangement links TRBV20-1 to TRBJ2-1; maybe TRBD2 (7 bases). CDR1 and CDR2 from the germline V gene are DFQATT and SNEGSKA (reference sequence). The length of the CDR3 is 16 residues. V was trimmed by 0 bases and J by 0 bases, leaving 12 bases between them. CDR3 nucleotides: TGCAGTGCTAGAGAGGGGCGGGGGCTCTCCTACAATGAGCAGTTCTTC. This translates into CSAREGRGLSYNEQFF.